These T cell receptor beta chains were read from a single sample in a study of beta chain features in type 1 diabetes. Using immunoSEQ multiplex PCR, the repertoire was profiled, and TCRdb retains in-frame clones only, with some absent. The repertoire has 500,000 to 800,000 clones, about an eighth of them found once; the top ten carry around 0.12%. Sequenced: naive CD4+ T cells from blood. The receptor source for this set is a young man with type 1 diabetes. Each CDR3 is given with its conserved first and last residue. D genes are given only for firm matches. Some rows have no size entry. The others give once, few or many, or a class for an expanded clone.

D | J | V | size | DNA | CDR3
NA | TRBJ1-2 | TRBV28 | once | TGTGCCAGCAGTTTGGACAGCAACTATGGCTACACCTTC | CASSLDSNYGYTF
NA | TRBJ1-5 | TRBV28 | NA | TGTGCCAGCAGTCCAACAGTTAATCAGCCCCAGCATTTT | CASSPTVNQPQHF
NA | TRBJ2-5 | TRBV5-6 | NA | TGTGCCAGCAGCTACTCAGGTCCCCAAGAGACCCAGTACTTC | CASSYSGPQETQYF
NA | TRBJ1-4 | TRBV5-1 | NA | TGCGCCAGCAGCCGCGCATGGGACGTAGATGAAAAACTGTTTTTT | CASSRAWDVDEKLFF
NA | TRBJ1-2 | TRBV27 | NA | TGTGCCAGCAGTTTGGAGGGTAACTATGGCTACACCTTC | CASSLEGNYGYTF
NA | TRBJ2-2 | TRBV9 | NA | TGTGCCAGCAGCTCGCGGGTGTTGGGGGCCGGGGAGCTGTTTTTT | CASSSRVLGAGELFF
NA | TRBJ2-3 | TRBV6-1 | NA | TGTGCCAGCATCAAGACCAATCGAGATACGCAGTATTTT | CASIKTNRDTQYF
NA | TRBJ2-1 | TRBV25-1 | few | TGTGCCAGCACCTCTCAAGAGGTAGCGAGAAATGAGCAGTTCTTC | CASTSQEVARNEQFF
NA | TRBJ2-3 | TRBV30 | NA | TGTGCCTGGAGGGCCTCGGGGACAGATACGCAGTATTTT | CAWRASGTDTQYF
NA | TRBJ1-2 | TRBV2 | few | TGTGCCAGCACCGTGGGCACCTTC | CASTVGTF
NA | TRBJ2-1 | TRBV6-5 | few | TGTGCCAGCAGTTACTCGAACTTTGGGGGCAATGAGCAGTTCTTC | CASSYSNFGGNEQFF
TRBD1 | TRBJ2-5 | TRBV29-1 | NA | TGCAGCGTTGAAGGACAGGGGGGCCAAGAGACCCAGTACTTC | CSVEGQGGQETQYF
TRBD1 | TRBJ1-1 | TRBV2 | NA | TGTGCCAGCTGGGAGGACAGGGAAGGCCCTGAAGCTTTCTTT | CASWEDREGPEAFF
NA | TRBJ1-5 | TRBV7-9 | NA | TGTGCCAGCGTCAACGGGGCAGGGGAGAATCAGCCCCAGCATTTT | CASVNGAGENQPQHF
NA | TRBJ1-6 | TRBV9 | NA | TGTGCCAGCAGCGTAGCTCAGAATTCACCCCTCCACTTT | CASSVAQNSPLHF
NA | TRBJ2-1 | TRBV20-1 | few | TGCAGTGCTTCACAGGGTTATGAGCAGTTCTTC | CSASQGYEQFF
NA | TRBJ1-6 | TRBV28 | few | TGTGCCAGCAGCTATAATTCACCCCTCCACTTT | CASSYNSPLHF
TRBD1 | TRBJ2-1 | TRBV7-6 | few | TGTGCCAGCAGCTTGCCGGGACAGACGACAAGTGGGCAGTTCTTC | CASSLPGQTTSGQFF
NA | TRBJ2-6 | TRBV28 | few | TGTGCCAGCAGGCCTCCACGGGGGGCGGTAACTGGGGCCAACGTCCTGACTTTC | CASRPPRGAVTGANVLTF
NA | TRBJ1-5 | TRBV25-1 | NA | TGTGCCAGCTCGCCCCGGGTCAGCAATCAGCCCCAGCATTTT | CASSPRVSNQPQHF
NA | TRBJ2-3 | TRBV9 | NA | TGTGCCAGCAGCGTAGTAACCGGCGGAGATACGCAGTATTTT | CASSVVTGGDTQYF
TRBD2 | TRBJ2-1 | TRBV7-8 | NA | TGTGCCAGCAGCCCCTATGGAGCGGGGGGGCCCGGTGAGCAGTTCTTC | CASSPYGAGGPGEQFF
TRBD1 | TRBJ1-6 | TRBV9 | NA | TGTGCCAGCAGCCTCGGGACAGGAGAGTCACCCCTCCACTTT | CASSLGTGESPLHF
NA | TRBJ2-5 | TRBV18 | NA | TGTGCCAGCTCACCGGAAGGGTTCTCCGTTCCCGGGGAGACCCAGTACTTC | CASSPEGFSVPGETQYF
NA | TRBJ1-2 | TRBV7-9 | many | TGTGCCAGCAGCTTAGACAGCTATGGCTACACCTTC | CASSLDSYGYTF
NA | TRBJ1-1 | TRBV5-1 | NA | TGCGCCAGCAGCCTGGACAGGAACACTGAAGCTTTCTTT | CASSLDRNTEAFF
NA | TRBJ1-6 | TRBV7-8 | NA | TGTGCCAGCAGCTTAGTTGGAGTCAGCACCCTCCACTTT | CASSLVGVSTLHF
NA | TRBJ1-2 | TRBV7-2 | NA | TGTGCCAGCAGCTTAGTGGGGGTTAACTATGGCTACACCTTC | CASSLVGVNYGYTF
NA | TRBJ1-6 | TRBV28 | many | TGTGCCAGCAGTCCCGGAGTAGGGTATAATTCACCCCTCCACTTT | CASSPGVGYNSPLHF